What follows describes a single T cell receptor beta chain. The CDR3 is 15 amino acids. Trimming removed 3 bases from V and 7 bases from J, with 13 bases in between. Per the germline V gene, CDR1 is LGHDT and CDR2 is YNNKEL (reference sequence). The sample is drawn from a study of human T cells and chemical hapten exposure. About the study: The scalp of each patient received a weekly diphenylcyclopropenone dose for the full roughly 23-week study.

Time point described: patch test 1, 2 weeks after DPC sensitization. Described treatment: therapeutic diphenylcyclopropenone sensitization with weekly scalp DPC. Blood collection took place prior to placing each patch test. A single record per CDR3 protein comes from TCRdb applying MiXCR to the RACE reads. The sample consists of about 360,000 distinct CDR3 sequences, around 7% of them appearing once. The rearrangement uses TRBV3-1 and TRBJ1-6; D may be TRBD1 (6 bases). Here the sequenced sample was whole blood, taken in connection with sensitization to the hapten diphenylcyclopropenone (DPC). This receptor was taken from a woman in her late teens or twenties with alopecia areata. Some clones in this sample may be carry-over from other donors' samples. The CDR3 reads CASSQADSNNSPLHF. The CDR3 nucleotides read TGTGCCAGCAGCCAGGCGGACAGCAACAATTCACCCCTCCACTTT.